The 8 T cell receptor beta chains in this list originate from one sample, sequenced in a study of blood T cell repertoires in COVID-19. Method: immunoSEQ multiplex PCR; TCRdb's copy keeps in-frame clones and lacks some. The repertoire has more than 110,000 clones, 86% of them found once; the top ten carry roughly 4.3%. Sequencing was done on a sample of PBMCs or T cells enriched from blood (not recorded which). Source of these receptors: a man aged 50 to 60 who had recovered from COVID-19.

The rearrangement joins TRBV19 to TRBJ2-7; 9 positions agree with TRBD1. The CDR3 totals 13 residues. Germline-derived CDR1 and CDR2 are LNHDA and SQIVND (reference sequence). The J segment lost 1 base and the V segment lost 10 bases, leaving 5 bases of the junction unmatched. The CDR3 is CATSGTGSYEQYF. For the CDR3, the DNA is TGTGCCACCTCCGGGACAGGGTCCTACGAGCAGTACTTC. Supplemented by reference TRBV19 and TRBJ2-7, the full variable domain reads DGGITQSPKYLFRKEGQNVTLSCEQNLNHDAMYWYRQDPGQGLRLIYYSQIVNDFQKGDIAEGYSVSREKKESFPLTVTSAQKNPTAFYLCATSGTGSYEQYFGPGTRLTVT.

The V call is TRBV7-9, the J call TRBJ2-2; D is possibly TRBD2 (6 bases). Germline V gene sequence: CDR1 SEHNR, CDR2 FQNEAQ (reference sequence). The length of the CDR3 is 15 residues. Trimming removed 5 bases at V and 6 bases at J, with 16 bases between. The CDR3 nucleotides are TGTGCCAGCAGCGTGCCGGGGGTCGGCGCCGGGGAGCTGTTTTTT. Encoded protein: CASSVPGVGAGELFF.

The CDR3 region has the DNA TGTGCCAGCAGTCTCCAGGGAGGCTATGGCTACACCTTC. It specifies CASSLQGGYGYTF. The V and J genes are TRBV28 and TRBJ1-2, with D tentatively TRBD1 (5 bases). CDR1 and CDR2 (germline): MDHEN, SYDVKM. This CDR3 has 13 residues. V was cut by 5 bases and J by 4 bases, with 11 bases left in between.

The chain uses TRBV27 and TRBJ2-7; a weak D match, TRBD2 (5 bases). From germline, CDR1 is MNHEY and CDR2 SMNVEV (reference sequence). The CDR3 covers 14 residues. V shed 8 bases and J shed 2 bases, with 16 bases lying between them. The CDR3 protein is CASGEYDGTYEQYF. CDR3 DNA: TGTGCCAGCGGGGAGTACGACGGTACCTACGAGCAGTACTTC.

The rearrangement links TRBV6-5 to TRBJ1-2, with TRBD1 identical over 9 bases. The CDR3 length is 15 residues. V lost 5 bases to trimming and J lost 4 bases; unmatched junction nucleotides: 8. Germline V CDR1 and CDR2: MNHEY, SVGAGI. The CDR3 spells CASSNKQGAGYGYTF. CDR3 nucleotide sequence: TGTGCCAGCAGTAACAAACAGGGGGCCGGCTATGGCTACACCTTC.

The chain has TRBV2 and TRBJ1-2; 9 nucleotides align to TRBD1. V shed 8 bases and J 6 bases; nucleotides not matched to a gene: 4. Germline loops: CDR1 SNHLY, CDR2 FYNNEI. The CDR3 is 12 amino acids. The CDR3 DNA is TGTGCCAGCCCGGGACAGGGAGATGGCTACACCTTC. It translates to CASPGQGDGYTF.

This chain uses TRBV15 with TRBJ2-7; TRBD2 aligns across 8 bases. Germline CDR1 LNHNV, CDR2 YYDKDF (reference sequence). The CDR3 covers 17 residues. Losses at the gene ends were 3 bases for V and 4 bases for J; bases not matched to a gene: 14. The CDR3 sequence: CATSSGRGGPIGYEQYV. CDR3 sequence (DNA): TGTGCCACCAGCAGTGGACGCGGGGGGCCGATAGGATACGAGCAGTACGTC.

The gene calls are TRBV5-4 and TRBJ2-5, with D perhaps TRBD2 (6 bases). Between the trimmed V and J ends, which lost 0 bases and 7 bases, there was a span of 16 bases. The germline V gene encodes CDR1 SGHNT and CDR2 YYREEE (reference sequence). This CDR3 contains 15 residues. The CDR3 bases are TGTGCCAGCAGCTTGGCGGTAGCGGAGAGGGGGACCCAGTACTTC. Translated: CASSLAVAERGTQYF.